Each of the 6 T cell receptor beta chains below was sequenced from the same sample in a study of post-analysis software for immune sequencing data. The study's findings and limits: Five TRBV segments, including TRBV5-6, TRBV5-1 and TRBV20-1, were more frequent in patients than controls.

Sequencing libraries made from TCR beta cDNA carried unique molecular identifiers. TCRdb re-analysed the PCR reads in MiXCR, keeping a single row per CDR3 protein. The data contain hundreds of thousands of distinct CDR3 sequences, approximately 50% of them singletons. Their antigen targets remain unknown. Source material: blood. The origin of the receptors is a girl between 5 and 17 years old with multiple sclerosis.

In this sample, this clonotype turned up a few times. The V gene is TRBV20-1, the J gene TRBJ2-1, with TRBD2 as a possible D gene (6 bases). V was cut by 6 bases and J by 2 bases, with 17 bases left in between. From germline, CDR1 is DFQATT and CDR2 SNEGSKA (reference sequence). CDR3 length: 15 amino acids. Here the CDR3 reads CSAEWGEGPYNEQFF. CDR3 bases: TGCAGTGCCGAATGGGGGGAAGGCCCCTACAATGAGCAGTTCTTC.

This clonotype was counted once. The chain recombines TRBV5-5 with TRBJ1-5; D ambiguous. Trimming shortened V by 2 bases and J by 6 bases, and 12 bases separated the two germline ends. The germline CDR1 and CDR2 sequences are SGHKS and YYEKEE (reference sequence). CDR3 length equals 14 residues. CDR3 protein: CASSFAGSLQPQHF. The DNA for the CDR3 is TGTGCCAGCAGCTTCGCTGGGAGCCTTCAGCCCCAGCATTTT.

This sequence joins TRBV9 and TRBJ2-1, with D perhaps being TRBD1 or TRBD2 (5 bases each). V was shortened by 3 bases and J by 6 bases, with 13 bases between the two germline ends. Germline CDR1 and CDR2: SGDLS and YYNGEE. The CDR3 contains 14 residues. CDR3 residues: CASSDSGTPNEQFF. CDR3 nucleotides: TGTGCCAGCAGCGACTCCGGGACGCCCAATGAGCAGTTCTTC. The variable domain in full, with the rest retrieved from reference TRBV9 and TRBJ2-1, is DSGVTQTPKHLITATGQRVTLRCSPRSGDLSVYWYQQSLDQGLQFLIQYYNGEERAKGNILERFSAQQFPDLHSELNLSSLELGDSALYFCASSDSGTPNEQFFGPGTRLTVL.

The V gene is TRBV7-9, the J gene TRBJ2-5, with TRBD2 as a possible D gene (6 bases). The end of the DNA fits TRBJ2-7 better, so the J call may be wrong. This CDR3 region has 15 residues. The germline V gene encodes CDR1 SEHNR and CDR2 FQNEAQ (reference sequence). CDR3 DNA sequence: TGTGCCAGCAGCTTAAAAGGTCAGGAGGGGTACGAGCAGTACTTC. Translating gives CASSLKGQEGYEQYF.

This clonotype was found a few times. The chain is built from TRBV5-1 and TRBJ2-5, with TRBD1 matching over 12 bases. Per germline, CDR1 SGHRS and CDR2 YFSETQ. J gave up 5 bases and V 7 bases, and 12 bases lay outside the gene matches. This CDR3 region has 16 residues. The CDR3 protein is CASQGPGQGADETQYF. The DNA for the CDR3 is TGCGCCAGCCAGGGTCCGGGACAGGGGGCCGATGAGACCCAGTACTTC.

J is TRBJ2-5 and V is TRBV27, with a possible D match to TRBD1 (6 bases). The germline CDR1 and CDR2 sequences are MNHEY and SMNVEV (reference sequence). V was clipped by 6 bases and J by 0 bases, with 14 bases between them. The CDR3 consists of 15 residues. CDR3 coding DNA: TGTGCCAGCAGCCCGGGACACCTGTACCAAGAGACCCAGTACTTC. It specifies CASSPGHLYQETQYF.